What follows are 6 T cell receptor beta chains derived from one specimen sequenced in a study of T-cell memory formation after mild COVID-19. TCRdb reanalysed the 5' RACE reads using MiXCR and keeps one entry per CDR3 protein. The sample shows approximately 490,000 distinct CDR3 sequences, around 20% of them seen only once. Sequences were obtained from PBMCs or a T cell subset sorted from them (not recorded which). The receptors derive from an adult woman who had mild COVID-19 (a few samples of this study predate the infection). Cell type and time point are not known.

The chain combines TRBV11-2 with TRBJ2-7; 7 bases match TRBD2. V trimming: 2 bases; J trimming: 2 bases; junction bases outside the gene matches: 9. This CDR3 has 16 amino acids. In germline, CDR1 is SGHAT, CDR2 FQNNGV. The chain's CDR3 is CASSLNSGLGAYEQYF. Written as DNA, the CDR3 is TGTGCCAGCAGCTTAAATTCCGGACTAGGCGCCTACGAGCAGTACTTC.

The chain carries TRBV29-1 and TRBJ2-7; D is unclear. The V gene lost 6 bases and the J gene lost 2 bases, with 14 bases spanning the gap. CDR1 is SQVTM and CDR2 is ANQGSEA in the germline V gene. The CDR3 length is 13 residues. CDR3 sequence (DNA): TGCAGCGTGTGGGTTAGTCAGGCCTACGAGCAGTACTTC. Translated: CSVWVSQAYEQYF.

The chain employs TRBV7-9 and TRBJ2-3, with D possibly matching TRBD2 (5 bases). CDR1 is SEHNR and CDR2 is FQNEAQ in the germline V gene (reference sequence). The V and J ends lost 1 base and 4 bases respectively, with 12 bases between them. This CDR3 has 15 residues. CDR3 loop: CASSLEGRRSDTQYF. In nucleotides, the CDR3 is TGTGCCAGCAGCTTAGAGGGCAGGAGGTCAGATACGCAGTATTTT. The full variable domain, its missing parts supplied by reference TRBV7-9 and TRBJ2-3, is DTGVSQNPRHKITKRGQNVTFRCDPISEHNRLYWYRQTLGQGPEFLTYFQNEAQLEKSRLLSDRFSAERPKGSFSTLEIQRTEQGDSAMYLCASSLEGRRSDTQYFGPGTRLTVL.

This clonotype has just a few counts. The CDR3 protein is CASSLGSGSNYGYTF. The CDR3 DNA follows: TGTGCCAGCAGCTTAGGCTCGGGCTCTAACTATGGCTACACCTTC. The rearrangement joins TRBV7-2 to TRBJ1-2, with D uncertain. CDR3 size: 15 residues. Germline V lookup: CDR1 SGHTA, CDR2 FQGNSA. Trimming took 1 base from V and 0 from J, leaving 9 bases between them. Full variable domain (outside the CDR3, taken from reference TRBV7-2 and TRBJ1-2): GAGVSQSPSNKVTEKGKDVELRCDPISGHTALYWYRQSLGQGLEFLIYFQGNSAPDKSGLPSDRFSAERTGGSVSTLTIQRTQQEDSAVYLCASSLGSGSNYGYTFGSGTRLTVV.

V gene TRBV19 combines with J gene TRBJ2-7; weak D call: TRBD2 (5 bases). The CDR3 loop spans 13 amino acids. Germline lookup yields CDR1 LNHDA and CDR2 SQIVND (reference sequence). V lost 5 bases and J lost 0, with 8 bases in between. The CDR3 is CASSERNSYEQYF. Written as DNA, the CDR3 is TGTGCCAGTAGTGAGCGGAACTCCTACGAGCAGTACTTC.

This clonotype came up a few times. This sequence joins TRBV20-1 and TRBJ1-1, with D possibly matching TRBD1 (6 bases). Per the germline V gene, CDR1 is DFQATT and CDR2 is SNEGSKA (reference sequence). V lost 5 bases and J lost 1, with 14 bases in between. This CDR3 has 14 residues. The CDR3 DNA reads TGCAGTGCTCCCCGGGACATCCCGAACACTGAAGCTTTCTTT. As protein: CSAPRDIPNTEAFF.